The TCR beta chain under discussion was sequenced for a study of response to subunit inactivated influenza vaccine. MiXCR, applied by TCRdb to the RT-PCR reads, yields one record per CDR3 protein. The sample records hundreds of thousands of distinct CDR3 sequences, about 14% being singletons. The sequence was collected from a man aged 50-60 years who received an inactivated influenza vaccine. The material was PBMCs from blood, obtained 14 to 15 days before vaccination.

Here the CDR3 reads CSADIRATDTQYF. As DNA, the CDR3 is TGCAGCGCGGATATTCGGGCAACAGATACGCAGTATTTT. V is TRBV29-1 and J is TRBJ2-3; D gene uncertain. Germline V gene sequence: CDR1 SQVTM, CDR2 ANQGSEA. The CDR3 length is 13 residues. Trimming removed 7 bases at V and 3 bases at J, with 14 bases between.